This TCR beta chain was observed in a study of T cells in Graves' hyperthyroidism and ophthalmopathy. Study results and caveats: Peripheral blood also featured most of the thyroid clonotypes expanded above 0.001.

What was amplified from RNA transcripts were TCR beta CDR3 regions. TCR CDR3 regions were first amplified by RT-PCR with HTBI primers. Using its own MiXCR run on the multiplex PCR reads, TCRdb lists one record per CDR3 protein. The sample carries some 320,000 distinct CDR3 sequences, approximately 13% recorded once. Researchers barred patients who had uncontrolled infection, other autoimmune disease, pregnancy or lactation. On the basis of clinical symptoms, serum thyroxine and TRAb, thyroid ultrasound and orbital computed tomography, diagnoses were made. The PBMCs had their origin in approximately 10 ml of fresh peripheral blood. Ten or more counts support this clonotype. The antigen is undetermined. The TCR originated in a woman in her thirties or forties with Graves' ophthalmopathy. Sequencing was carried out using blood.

In nucleotides, the CDR3 is TGTGCCAGCAGCTTAGGGTCTAAGACTGAAGCTTTCTTT. The encoded protein is CASSLGSKTEAFF. This rearrangement joins TRBV11-1 to TRBJ1-1; no reliable D call. The germline V gene has CDR1 SGHAT and CDR2 FQDESV (reference sequence). V gave up 1 base and J gave up 5 bases, with 8 bases separating them. The CDR3 spans 13 residues.